One T cell receptor (beta chain) is described in this entry. What it binds is unknown. The data originate from a study of cytomegalovirus exposure and HLA in healthy donors. At the level of the study: The early release's HLA-typed donors yielded 78 million or so unique TCRs.

The study, taken as a whole, reports: Analysis was performed later, and it showed HLA-associated TCR beta chains to be more clonally expanded than equally common others. A few chains linked to CMV were shown in vitro to be specific for CMV antigens.

13 Jbeta primers and 60 Vbeta primers were used for the PCR. Profiled with immunoSEQ multiplex PCR; TCRdb holds only in-frame clones, not every one. The table has roughly 200,000 clones, over 65% seen once. The CDR3 is 18 amino acids. Losses at the gene ends were 1 base for V and 3 bases for J; bases not matched to a gene: 11. The germline V gene encodes CDR1 GTSNPN and CDR2 SVGIG (reference sequence). V and J are TRBV30 and TRBJ1-4, with 10 nucleotides matching TRBD1. The receptor was isolated from a man between 18 and 29 years old in good health and CMV-seronegative. What was sequenced was PBMCs. This CDR3 reads CAWSGRLGQGSPNEKLFF. The CDR3 nucleotides read TGTGCCTGGAGTGGCCGGTTGGGACAGGGGTCACCTAATGAAAAACTGTTTTTT.